The following is a TCR beta chain sequence with its context. What it recognizes is unknown. The data originate from a study of PD-1 blockade in classical Hodgkin lymphoma. Measured with immunoSEQ multiplex PCR; TCRdb has only the in-frame clones, and not every one. This repertoire shows roughly 100,000 clones, about 93% found once; its top ten account for about 2%. Time point given: cycle 4 day 1 (C4D1), after around six weeks of nivolumab. In every patient, relapse followed autologous stem cell transplantation, while exposure to brentuximab vedotin differed. The CDR3 runs to 15 residues. Deletions cut 4 bases from V and 4 bases from J, with 11 bases between. CDR1 and CDR2 from the germline V gene are MNHEY and SVGAGI. Points from the study as a whole: CD4+ TCR diversity, unlike CD8+, rose significantly by C4D1.

Material: peripheral blood mononuclear cells (PBMCs), obtained before the fourth cycle of nivolumab. This clonotype originated in a human donor with classical Hodgkin lymphoma. V gene TRBV6-5 combines with J gene TRBJ2-6; D remains ambiguous. This CDR3 reads CASSWGSGGANVLTF. For the CDR3, the DNA is TGTGCCAGCAGTTGGGGTTCAGGCGGGGCCAACGTCCTGACTTTC.